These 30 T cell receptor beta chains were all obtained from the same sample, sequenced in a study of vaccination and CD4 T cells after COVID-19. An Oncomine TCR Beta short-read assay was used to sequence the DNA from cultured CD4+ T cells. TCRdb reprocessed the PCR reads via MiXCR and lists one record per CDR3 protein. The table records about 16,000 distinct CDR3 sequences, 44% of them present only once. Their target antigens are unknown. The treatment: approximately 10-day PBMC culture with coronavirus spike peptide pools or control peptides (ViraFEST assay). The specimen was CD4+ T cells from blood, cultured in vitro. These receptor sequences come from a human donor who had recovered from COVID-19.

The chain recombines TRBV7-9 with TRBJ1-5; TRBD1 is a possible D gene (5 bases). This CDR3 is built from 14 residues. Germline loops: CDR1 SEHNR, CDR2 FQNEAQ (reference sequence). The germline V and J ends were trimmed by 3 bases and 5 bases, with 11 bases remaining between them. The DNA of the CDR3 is TGTGCCAGCAGCTTCCCCGGGGCTCATCAGCCCCAGCATTTT. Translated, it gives CASSFPGAHQPQHF.

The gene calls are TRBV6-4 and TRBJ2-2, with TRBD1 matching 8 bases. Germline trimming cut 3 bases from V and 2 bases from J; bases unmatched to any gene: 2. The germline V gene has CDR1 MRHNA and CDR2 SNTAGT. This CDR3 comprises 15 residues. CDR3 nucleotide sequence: TGTGCCAGCAGTGAAGGACAGGGAAACACCGGGGAGCTGTTTTTT. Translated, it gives CASSEGQGNTGELFF.

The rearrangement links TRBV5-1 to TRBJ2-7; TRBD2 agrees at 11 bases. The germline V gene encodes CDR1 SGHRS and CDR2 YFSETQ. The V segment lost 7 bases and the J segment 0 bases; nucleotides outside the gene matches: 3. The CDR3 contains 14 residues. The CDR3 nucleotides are TGCGCCAGCCGTACTAGCGGGGGCTCCTACGAGCAGTACTTC. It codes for CASRTSGGSYEQYF.

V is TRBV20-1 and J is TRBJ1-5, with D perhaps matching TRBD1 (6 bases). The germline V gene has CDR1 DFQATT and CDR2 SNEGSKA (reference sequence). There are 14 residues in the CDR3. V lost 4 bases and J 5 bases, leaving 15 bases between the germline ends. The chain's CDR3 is CSATLPGEDQPQHF. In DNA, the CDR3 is TGCAGTGCTACCCTGCCAGGGGAAGATCAGCCCCAGCATTTT.

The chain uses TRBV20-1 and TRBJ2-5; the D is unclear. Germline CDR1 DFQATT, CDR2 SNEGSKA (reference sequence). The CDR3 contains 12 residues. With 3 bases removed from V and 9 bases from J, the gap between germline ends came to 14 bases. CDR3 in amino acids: CSARVAPVAQYF. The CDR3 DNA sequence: TGCAGTGCTAGGGTGGCCCCCGTGGCCCAGTACTTC.

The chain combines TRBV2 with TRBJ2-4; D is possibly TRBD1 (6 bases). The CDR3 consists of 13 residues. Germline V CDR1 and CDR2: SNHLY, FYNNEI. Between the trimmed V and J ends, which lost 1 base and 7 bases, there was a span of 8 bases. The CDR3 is CASSEGTANIQYF. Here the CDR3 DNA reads TGTGCCAGCAGTGAAGGGACAGCTAACATTCAGTACTTC. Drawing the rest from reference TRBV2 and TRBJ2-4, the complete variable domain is EPEVTQTPSHQVTQMGQEVILRCVPISNHLYFYWYRQILGQKVEFLVSFYNNEISEKSEIFDDQFSVERPDGSNFTLKIRSTKLEDSAMYFCASSEGTANIQYFGAGTRLSVL.

The CDR3 sequence is CAWSRGRGNSPLHF. CDR3 nucleotides: TGTGCCTGGAGTAGGGGGCGTGGGAATTCACCCCTCCACTTT. J is TRBJ1-6 and V is TRBV30; the match to TRBD1 covers 7 bases. The V and J ends lost 2 bases and 7 bases, in that order; junction bases with no gene match: 5. CDR1 GTSNPN and CDR2 SVGIG come from the germline V gene (reference sequence). CDR3 length equals 14 residues. Together with reference TRBV30 and TRBJ1-6, the CDR3 gives the full variable domain: SQTIHQWPATLVQPVGSPLSLECTVEGTSNPNLYWYRQAAGRGLQLLFYSVGIGQISSEVPQNLSASRPQDRQFILSSKKLLLSDSGFYLCAWSRGRGNSPLHFGNGTRLTVT.

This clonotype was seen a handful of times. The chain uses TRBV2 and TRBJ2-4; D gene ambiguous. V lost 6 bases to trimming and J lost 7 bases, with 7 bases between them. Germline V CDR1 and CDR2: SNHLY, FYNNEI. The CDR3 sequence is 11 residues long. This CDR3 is CASSIQNIQYF. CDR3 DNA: TGTGCCAGCAGCATACAGAACATTCAGTACTTC. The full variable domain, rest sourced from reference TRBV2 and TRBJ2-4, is EPEVTQTPSHQVTQMGQEVILRCVPISNHLYFYWYRQILGQKVEFLVSFYNNEISEKSEIFDDQFSVERPDGSNFTLKIRSTKLEDSAMYFCASSIQNIQYFGAGTRLSVL.

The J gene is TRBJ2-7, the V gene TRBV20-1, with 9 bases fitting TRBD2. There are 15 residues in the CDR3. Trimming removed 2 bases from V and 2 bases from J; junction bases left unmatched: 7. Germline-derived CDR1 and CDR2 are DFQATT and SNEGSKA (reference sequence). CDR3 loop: CSARFSLAGPYEQYF. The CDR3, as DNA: TGCAGTGCTAGATTCTCCCTAGCGGGACCCTACGAGCAGTACTTC.

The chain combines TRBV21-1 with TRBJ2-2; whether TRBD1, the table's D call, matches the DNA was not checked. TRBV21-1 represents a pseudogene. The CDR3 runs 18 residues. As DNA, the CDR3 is TGTGCCAGCAGCAAACGAAAGGGCAGGGTGCAAAAGACCGGGGAGCTGTTTTTT. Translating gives CASSKRKGRVQKTGELFF.

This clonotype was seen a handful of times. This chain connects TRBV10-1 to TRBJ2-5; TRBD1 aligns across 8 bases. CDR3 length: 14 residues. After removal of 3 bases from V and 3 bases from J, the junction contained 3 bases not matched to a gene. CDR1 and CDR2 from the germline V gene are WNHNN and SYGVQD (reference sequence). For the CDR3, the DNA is TGCGCCAGCAGTGACCGGACAGGGAAAGAGACCCAGTACTTC. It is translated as CASSDRTGKETQYF.

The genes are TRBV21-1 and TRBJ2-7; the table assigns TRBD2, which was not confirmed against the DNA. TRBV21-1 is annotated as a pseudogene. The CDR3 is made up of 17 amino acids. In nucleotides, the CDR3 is TGTGCCAGCAGCAAAGGTCGGGTAAGGGCCGTCCCCTACGAGCAGTACTTC. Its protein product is CASSKGRVRAVPYEQYF.

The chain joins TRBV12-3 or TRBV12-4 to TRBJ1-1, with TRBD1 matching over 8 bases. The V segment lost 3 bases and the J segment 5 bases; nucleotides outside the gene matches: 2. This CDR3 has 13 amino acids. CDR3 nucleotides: TGTGCCAGCAGTTTGCAGGGGGCGACTGAAGCTTTCTTT. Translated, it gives CASSLQGATEAFF.

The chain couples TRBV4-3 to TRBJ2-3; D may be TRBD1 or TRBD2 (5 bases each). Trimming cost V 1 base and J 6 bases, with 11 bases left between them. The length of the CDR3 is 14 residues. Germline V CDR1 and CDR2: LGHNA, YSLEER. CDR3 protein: CASSQALREDTQYF. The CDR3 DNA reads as TGCGCCAGCAGCCAAGCCCTCAGGGAGGATACGCAGTATTTT.

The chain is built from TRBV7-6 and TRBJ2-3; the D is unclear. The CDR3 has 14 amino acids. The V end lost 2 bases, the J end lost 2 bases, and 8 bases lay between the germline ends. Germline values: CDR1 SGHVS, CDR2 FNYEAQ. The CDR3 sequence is CASSLLLDTDTQYF. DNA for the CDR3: TGTGCCAGCAGCTTATTACTTGACACAGATACGCAGTATTTT.

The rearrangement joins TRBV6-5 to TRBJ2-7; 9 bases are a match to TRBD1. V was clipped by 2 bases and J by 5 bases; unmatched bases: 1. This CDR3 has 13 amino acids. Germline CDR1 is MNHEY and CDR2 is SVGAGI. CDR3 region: CASSYGQGNEQYF. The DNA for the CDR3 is TGTGCCAGCAGTTACGGACAGGGGAACGAGCAGTACTTC.

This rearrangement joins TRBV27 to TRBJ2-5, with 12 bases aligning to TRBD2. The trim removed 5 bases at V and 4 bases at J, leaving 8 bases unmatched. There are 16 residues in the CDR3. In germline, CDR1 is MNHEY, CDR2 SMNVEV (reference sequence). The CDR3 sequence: CASSRRLAGAGETQYF. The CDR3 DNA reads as TGTGCCAGCAGTCGGCGACTAGCGGGGGCTGGAGAGACCCAGTACTTC.

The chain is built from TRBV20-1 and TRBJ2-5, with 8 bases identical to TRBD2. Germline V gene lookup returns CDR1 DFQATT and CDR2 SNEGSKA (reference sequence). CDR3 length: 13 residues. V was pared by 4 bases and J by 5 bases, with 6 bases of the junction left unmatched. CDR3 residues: CSAISGRGETQYF. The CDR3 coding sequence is TGCAGTGCTATAAGCGGGAGAGGGGAGACCCAGTACTTC.

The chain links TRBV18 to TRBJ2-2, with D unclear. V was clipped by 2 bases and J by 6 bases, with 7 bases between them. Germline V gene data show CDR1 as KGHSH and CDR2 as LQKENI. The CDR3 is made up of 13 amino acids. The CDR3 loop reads CASSPVASGELFF. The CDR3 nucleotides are TGTGCCAGCTCACCAGTCGCTTCCGGGGAGCTGTTTTTT.

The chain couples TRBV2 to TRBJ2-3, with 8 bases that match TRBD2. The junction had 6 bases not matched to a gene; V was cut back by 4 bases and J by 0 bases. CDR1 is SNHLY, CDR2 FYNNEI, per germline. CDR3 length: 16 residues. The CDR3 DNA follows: TGTGCCAGCAGTGGAGTAGCGGGGTTAAGCACAGATACGCAGTATTTT. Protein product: CASSGVAGLSTDTQYF.

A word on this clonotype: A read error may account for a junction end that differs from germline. The CDR3 loop reads CASSKIVSANSPPHF. In nucleotides, the CDR3 is TGTGCCAGCAGTAAAATCGTTTCGGCAAATTCACCCCCCCACTTT. This chain uses TRBV27 with TRBJ1-6; D is uncertain. This CDR3 contains 15 residues. CDR1 MNHEY and CDR2 SMNVEV come from the germline V gene (reference sequence).

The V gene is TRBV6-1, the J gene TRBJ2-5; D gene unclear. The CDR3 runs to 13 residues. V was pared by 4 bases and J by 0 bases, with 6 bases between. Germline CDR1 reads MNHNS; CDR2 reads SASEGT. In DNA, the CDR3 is TGTGCCAGCAGTGGATCGTACCAAGAGACCCAGTACTTC. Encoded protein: CASSGSYQETQYF.

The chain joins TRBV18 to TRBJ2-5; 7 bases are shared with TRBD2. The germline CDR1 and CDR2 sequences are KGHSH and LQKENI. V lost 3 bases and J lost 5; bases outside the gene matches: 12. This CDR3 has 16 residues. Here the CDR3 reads CASSPLKTSQAETQYF. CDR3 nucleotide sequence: TGTGCCAGCTCACCCTTGAAGACTAGCCAGGCCGAGACCCAGTACTTC. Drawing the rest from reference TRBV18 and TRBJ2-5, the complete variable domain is NAGVMQNPRHLVRRRGQEARLRCSPMKGHSHVYWYRQLPEEGLKFMVYLQKENIIDESGMPKERFSAEFPKEGPSILRIQQVVRGDSAAYFCASSPLKTSQAETQYFGPGTRLLVL.

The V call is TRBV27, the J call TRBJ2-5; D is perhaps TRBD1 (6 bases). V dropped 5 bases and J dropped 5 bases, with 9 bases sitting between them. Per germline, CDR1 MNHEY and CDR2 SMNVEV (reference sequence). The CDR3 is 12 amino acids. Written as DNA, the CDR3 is TGTGCCAGCAGTCACAGGGACGAGACCCAGTACTTC. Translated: CASSHRDETQYF.

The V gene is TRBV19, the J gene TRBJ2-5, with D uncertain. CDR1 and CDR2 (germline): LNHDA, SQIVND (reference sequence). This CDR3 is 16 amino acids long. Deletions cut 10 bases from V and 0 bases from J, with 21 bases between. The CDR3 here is CAMRLPAETYQETQYF. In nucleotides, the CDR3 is TGTGCCATGAGGCTCCCGGCAGAAACATACCAAGAGACCCAGTACTTC.

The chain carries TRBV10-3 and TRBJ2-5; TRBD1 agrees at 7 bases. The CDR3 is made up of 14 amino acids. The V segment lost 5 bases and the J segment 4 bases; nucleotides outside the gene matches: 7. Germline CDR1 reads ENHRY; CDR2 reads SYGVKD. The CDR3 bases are TGTGCCATCAGTACAGGGACAGTCTCAGAGACCCAGTACTTC. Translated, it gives CAISTGTVSETQYF.

The CDR3 DNA is TGTGCCAGCAAGAACACTGAAGCTTTCTTT. Encoded protein: CASKNTEAFF. The V gene is TRBV7-9, the J gene TRBJ1-1, with unresolved D. The CDR3 spans 10 residues. The V gene lost 7 bases and the J gene lost 1 base, with 1 base spanning the gap. The germline V gene has CDR1 SEHNR and CDR2 FQNEAQ (reference sequence).

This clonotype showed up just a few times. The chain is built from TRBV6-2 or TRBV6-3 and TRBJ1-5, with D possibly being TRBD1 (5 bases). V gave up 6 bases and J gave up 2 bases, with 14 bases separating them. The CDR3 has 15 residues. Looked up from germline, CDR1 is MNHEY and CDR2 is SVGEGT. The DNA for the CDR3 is TGTGCCAGCAGGCCCTCGGGGGGTGGCAATCAGCCCCAGCATTTT. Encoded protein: CASRPSGGGNQPQHF.

CDR3 coding DNA: TGTGCCAGCAACGACCGGGACAGGGGCCAGGTCACCGGGGAGCTGTTTTTT. This sequence encodes CASNDRDRGQVTGELFF. This chain connects TRBV5-8 to TRBJ2-2; 10 bases agree with TRBD1. With V trimmed by 6 bases and J by 4 bases, 12 bases remained unmatched. This CDR3 region has 17 residues. Germline V CDR1 and CDR2: SGHTS, YDEGEE. Together with reference TRBV5-8 and TRBJ2-2, the CDR3 gives the full variable domain: EAGVTQSPTHLIKTRGQQATLRCSPISGHTSVYWYQQALGLGLQFLLWYDEGEERNRGNFPPRFSGRQFPNYSSELNVNALELEDSALYLCASNDRDRGQVTGELFFGEGSRLTVL.

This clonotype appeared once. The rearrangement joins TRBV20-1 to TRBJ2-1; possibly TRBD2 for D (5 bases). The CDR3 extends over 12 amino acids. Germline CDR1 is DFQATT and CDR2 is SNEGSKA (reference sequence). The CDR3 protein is CTGEGSYNEQFF. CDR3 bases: TGCACCGGTGAGGGCTCCTACAATGAGCAGTTCTTC.